These T cell receptor beta chains were read from a single sample in a study of cytomegalovirus exposure and HLA in healthy donors. Some clones are missing from TCRdb's copy, which holds only in-frame ones; the method was immunoSEQ multiplex PCR. The profile shows 150,000 or so clones, around 74% of them singletons. The sequenced material came from PBMCs. These receptors originate from a man younger than 30 in good health and CMV-seropositive. Each CDR3 is given with its conserved first and last residue.

TRBV28,TRBJ1-4,CASSFVGKEKLFF
TRBV9,TRBJ2-3,CASSVRGQGDSDTQYF
TRBV5-1,TRBJ2-3,CASSRLAGDEDTQYF
TRBV30,TRBJ2-7,CAWSVKGVGSYEQYF
TRBV6-1,NA,CASLLAGHLGEQYF
TRBV19,TRBJ2-3,CASSPYRRASGGRDTQYF
TRBV5-6,TRBJ2-7,CASSSRGGYEQYF
TRBV6-5,TRBJ1-6,CASRGTFGGSPLHF
TRBV7-8,TRBJ1-6,CASSLNRAYSPLHF
TRBV5-4,TRBJ1-2,CASSLEASDYGYTF
TRBV14,TRBJ2-5,CASSELGGGETQYF
TRBV5-4,TRBJ2-5,CASSEDRFETQYF
TRBV5-1,TRBJ1-5,CASSVGDRGGAQHF
TRBV7-9,TRBJ2-5,CASSIRGWSETQYF
TRBV5-1,TRBJ1-5,CASSPGTDSGNQPQHF
TRBV6-5,TRBJ1-4,CASSYSSFLEKLFF
TRBV5-1,TRBJ2-3,CASSPVLRPGTDTQYF
TRBV7-9,TRBJ1-1,CASSFRTGGTEAFF
TRBV7-8,TRBJ2-5,CASTQGRLAGERETQYF
TRBV9,TRBJ2-7,CASSVAPGSSYEQYF
TRBV4-2,TRBJ2-7,CASSQEASAGVYEQYF
TRBV2,TRBJ2-3,CASSAGTGGITQYF
TRBV19,TRBJ1-1,CASSPLGGPTEAFF
TRBV6-5,TRBJ1-4,CASSFRQGWGEKLFF
TRBV28,TRBJ1-3,CASSIRQGPTDTIYF
TRBV27,TRBJ2-7,CASSSLASGIYEQYF
TRBV11-2,TRBJ1-1,CASSPGRGSTEAFF
TRBV30,TRBJ2-1,CAWSVIAGEQFF
TRBV12-5,TRBJ2-7,CASGCPRDRGPNSYEQYF
TRBV27,TRBJ1-1,CASKGINTGIWTEAFF
TRBV15,TRBJ2-3,CATSRDKTGLLDTQYF
TRBV28,TRBJ1-3,CASTSGSGNTIYF
TRBV27,TRBJ1-1,CASSPEGYTEAFF
TRBV29-1,TRBJ2-7,CSAGRLVAGAHEQYF
TRBV1,TRBJ1-1,CTSSQAHSPGTEAFF
TRBV2,TRBJ2-7,CASRKLAGGYEQYF
TRBV6-1,TRBJ1-2,CASTAAEEIYGYTF
TRBV5-8,TRBJ2-3,CASSLEGDTQYF
TRBV7-8,TRBJ2-3,CASSFLAGTDTQYF
TRBV7-3,TRBJ2-5,CASSPRSGETQYF
TRBV10-2,TRBJ1-1,CASSGQLYTEAFF
TRBV5-4,TRBJ2-4,CASSFGGLAKNIQYF
TRBV6-5,TRBJ2-3,CASSYSSGAKYF
TRBV10-3,TRBJ1-3,CAIRSPSSGNTIYF
TRBV25-1,TRBJ2-7,CASTQGGGPGEQYF
TRBV5-1,TRBJ2-1,CASSLLTSGSYNEQFF
TRBV5-4,TRBJ2-3,CASSGGQGADTQYF
TRBV7-9,TRBJ2-7,CASSLAAGTSGRADYEQYF
TRBV18,TRBJ2-2,CASSPRLADNTGELFF